The 18 T cell receptor beta chains presented below share a single source sample, sequenced in a study of shared clonotypes between healthy human individuals. Cells designated naive CD8 were CD45RO-negative and were positively selected for CCR7, with terminally differentiated effector memory CD45RA+ cells excluded. Sequencing used immunoSEQ multiplex PCR; TCRdb keeps in-frame clones, though not all of them. Of millions of clones listed, about 95% were seen once; the top ten hold approximately 1.2%. Sequencing was performed on naive CD8+ T cells sorted from blood. These receptors all stem from a man aged 18 to 29 in good health.

About this clone: Other DNA sequences in this specimen translate into the identical CDR3. This rearrangement joins TRBV11-2 to TRBJ2-7, with D uncertain. Germline assignment: CDR1 SGHAT and CDR2 FQNNGV. V was pared by 4 bases and J by 3 bases, with 4 bases between. The CDR3 has 11 amino acids. The CDR3 sequence: CASSSNYEQYF. The CDR3 DNA sequence: TGTGCCAGCAGCTCGAACTACGAGCAGTACTTC.

This chain connects TRBV5-6 to TRBJ1-1; no reliable D call. The germline CDR1 and CDR2 sequences are SGHDT and YYEEEE. V was cut by 6 bases and J by 1 base, with 13 bases left in between. There are 14 residues in the CDR3. The CDR3, as DNA: TGTGCCAGCAACGGAGTTCAGGCGAACACTGAAGCTTTCTTT. Its protein product is CASNGVQANTEAFF.

This chain joins TRBV9 and TRBJ1-2; D perhaps matches TRBD1 (5 bases). Trimming took 3 bases from V and 7 from J, leaving 16 bases between them. This CDR3 spans 14 amino acids. CDR1 is SGDLS, CDR2 YYNGEE, per germline. The CDR3 sequence: CASSGNGAMGGYTF. CDR3 sequence (DNA): TGTGCCAGCAGCGGGAACGGGGCTATGGGTGGCTACACCTTC.

In regard to this clone: This sample also contains other DNA sequences that code for the same CDR3. The chain carries TRBV9 and TRBJ2-5, with TRBD2 matching 11 bases. Per the germline V gene, CDR1 is SGDLS and CDR2 is YYNGEE. V lost 0 bases to trimming and J lost 2 bases; unmatched junction nucleotides: 0. The CDR3 is made up of 15 amino acids. CDR3 nucleotide sequence: TGTGCCAGCAGCGTAGTAGCGGGAGGGCAAGAGACCCAGTACTTC. Its protein is CASSVVAGGQETQYF. The whole variable domain, remainder taken from reference TRBV9 and TRBJ2-5, is DSGVTQTPKHLITATGQRVTLRCSPRSGDLSVYWYQQSLDQGLQFLIQYYNGEERAKGNILERFSAQQFPDLHSELNLSSLELGDSALYFCASSVVAGGQETQYFGPGTRLLVL.

The J gene is TRBJ2-2, the V gene TRBV9, with TRBD2 matching 14 bases. CDR1 SGDLS and CDR2 YYNGEE come from the germline V gene. V was pared by 3 bases and J by 7 bases, with 8 bases of the junction left unmatched. The CDR3 has 17 amino acids. CDR3 sequence: CASSGTGLAGAGGELFF. The CDR3 DNA is TGTGCCAGCAGCGGCACGGGACTAGCGGGAGCGGGCGGGGAGCTGTTTTTT.

V and J are TRBV7-9 and TRBJ2-2; D is unclear. The CDR3 has 12 amino acids. Germline V gene lookup returns CDR1 SEHNR and CDR2 FQNEAQ (reference sequence). Deletions cut 3 bases from V and 5 bases from J, with 4 bases between. In DNA form, the CDR3 reads TGTGCCAGCAGCTTGTGGACCGGGGAGCTGTTTTTT. Protein product: CASSLWTGELFF.

The chain carries TRBV5-1 and TRBJ2-5; D could derive from TRBD1 or TRBD2 (5 bases each). Germline loops: CDR1 SGHRS, CDR2 YFSETQ. Trimming removed 6 bases at V and 4 bases at J, with 16 bases between. The CDR3 runs to 14 residues. CDR3 nucleotide sequence: TGCGCCAGCAACCAAGCTGAGGGGCGAGAGACCCAGTACTTC. This gives the protein CASNQAEGRETQYF.

The chain couples TRBV5-6 to TRBJ2-5; possible D gene TRBD2, 6 bases. The V and J ends lost 4 bases and 0 bases respectively, with 13 bases between them. CDR1 is SGHDT and CDR2 is YYEEEE in the germline V gene. This CDR3 spans 15 amino acids. This CDR3 reads CASSGTGSYQETQYF. In DNA, the CDR3 is TGTGCCAGCAGCGGGACCGGGAGCTACCAAGAGACCCAGTACTTC.

There are a few counts of this clone. V and J are TRBV2 and TRBJ2-7; 8 bases match TRBD2. Per germline, CDR1 SNHLY and CDR2 FYNNEI. V dropped 7 bases and J dropped 5; count of bases not matched to a gene: 10. The CDR3 loop spans 14 amino acids. CDR3 sequence reads: CASIRAGVAHEQYF. DNA for the CDR3: TGTGCCAGCATTAGAGCGGGAGTGGCCCACGAGCAGTACTTC.

J is TRBJ2-5 and V is TRBV10-1, with D unclear. The germline V and J ends were trimmed by 3 bases and 1 base, with 9 bases remaining between them. The CDR3 runs 14 residues. Germline-derived CDR1 and CDR2 are WNHNN and SYGVQD (reference sequence). The CDR3 protein is CASSDFETQETQYF. The CDR3 bases are TGCGCCAGCAGTGATTTCGAGACCCAAGAGACCCAGTACTTC.

This clone was observed once. V gene TRBV30 combines with J gene TRBJ2-7, with D maybe TRBD1 (6 bases). The CDR3 extends over 15 amino acids. V was trimmed by 1 base and J by 1 base, leaving 14 bases between them. Germline loops: CDR1 GTSNPN, CDR2 SVGIG (reference sequence). This chain's CDR3 is CAWSDLHGQSYEQYF. Here the CDR3 DNA reads TGTGCCTGGAGTGATCTTCACGGACAGTCCTACGAGCAGTACTTC.

V gene TRBV28 combines with J gene TRBJ2-1; D unclear. Germline CDR1 and CDR2: MDHEN and SYDVKM. The CDR3 consists of 13 residues. The germline V and J ends were trimmed by 2 bases and 0 bases, with 2 bases remaining between them. The CDR3: CASSLPSYNEQFF. In DNA form, the CDR3 reads TGTGCCAGCAGTTTACCCTCCTACAATGAGCAGTTCTTC. The whole variable domain, remainder taken from reference TRBV28 and TRBJ2-1, is DVKVTQSSRYLVKRTGEKVFLECVQDMDHENMFWYRQDPGLGLRLIYFSYDVKMKEKGDIPEGYSVSREKKERFSLILESASTNQTSMYLCASSLPSYNEQFFGPGTRLTVL.

V and J are TRBV7-9 and TRBJ1-5; the D gene is possibly TRBD1 (5 bases). Trimming removed 3 bases at V and 8 bases at J, with 11 bases between. The CDR3 contains 13 residues. Germline lookup yields CDR1 SEHNR and CDR2 FQNEAQ (reference sequence). This CDR3 is CASSFGGMEPQHF. CDR3 nucleotides: TGTGCCAGCAGCTTTGGGGGGATGGAGCCCCAGCATTTT.

V gene TRBV27 combines with J gene TRBJ2-7, with D perhaps TRBD1 (6 bases). Per germline, CDR1 MNHEY and CDR2 SMNVEV (reference sequence). Between the trimmed V and J ends, which lost 1 base and 2 bases, there was a span of 9 bases. The CDR3 spans 14 residues. The CDR3 nucleotides read TGTGCCAGCAGTTTATTGGGGGCCCCCTACGAGCAGTACTTC. Translating gives CASSLLGAPYEQYF.

Regarding this clone: Different DNA sequences within this sample yield the same CDR3. The rearrangement uses TRBV9 and TRBJ2-7; TRBD2 aligns across 9 bases. J was trimmed by 0 bases and V by 0 bases; bases with no gene match: 1. The CDR3 runs to 15 residues. CDR1 and CDR2 from the germline V gene are SGDLS and YYNGEE. DNA for the CDR3: TGTGCCAGCAGCGTAGAAGCGGGAGGCTCCTACGAGCAGTACTTC. This translates into CASSVEAGGSYEQYF. Complete variable domain (other parts from reference TRBV9 and TRBJ2-7): DSGVTQTPKHLITATGQRVTLRCSPRSGDLSVYWYQQSLDQGLQFLIQYYNGEERAKGNILERFSAQQFPDLHSELNLSSLELGDSALYFCASSVEAGGSYEQYFGPGTRLTVT.

With regard to this clone: Other DNA variants within this sample encode the same CDR3. The V and J genes are TRBV6-5 and TRBJ1-2; TRBD1 might be the D (5 bases). Per the germline V gene, CDR1 is MNHEY and CDR2 is SVGAGI. Trimming stripped 0 bases from V and 7 bases from J, with 12 bases between. The CDR3 length is 14 residues. In DNA form, the CDR3 reads TGTGCCAGCAGTTACTCGGAGGGGCTAAGTGGCTACACCTTC. Translated, it gives CASSYSEGLSGYTF.

V usage is TRBV7-9 and J usage is TRBJ1-5; maybe TRBD1 (5 bases). The germline V and J ends were trimmed by 1 base and 5 bases, with 9 bases remaining between them. The CDR3 runs to 14 residues. The germline V gene encodes CDR1 SEHNR and CDR2 FQNEAQ (reference sequence). Here the CDR3 DNA reads TGTGCCAGCAGCTTAGAAGGGGCAGATCAGCCCCAGCATTTT. Translated, it gives CASSLEGADQPQHF.

The chain recombines TRBV7-9 with TRBJ2-1; D might be TRBD2 (5 bases). The CDR3 has 16 amino acids. V was trimmed by 0 bases and J by 1 base, leaving 10 bases between them. From germline, CDR1 is SEHNR and CDR2 FQNEAQ (reference sequence). CDR3 DNA: TGTGCCAGCAGCTTAGCGGCTAGCACGTCCTACAATGAGCAGTTCTTC. It is translated as CASSLAASTSYNEQFF.